This T cell receptor (beta chain) is drawn from a study of cytomegalovirus exposure and HLA in healthy donors. The CDR3 is 15 amino acids. The junction had 2 bases not matched to a gene; V was cut back by 0 bases and J by 3 bases. Germline V gene sequence: CDR1 SGHRS, CDR2 YFSETQ. The study ran its PCR with 60 Vbeta and 13 Jbeta primers. Original processing notes: A later analysis tallied 75 million to 80 million unique TCR beta chains, 9.5 million to 14 million of them shared. Profiling relied on immunoSEQ multiplex PCR, and the TCRdb table lists in-frame clones only, not all of them. The V and J calls and clone size are taken from that table; D and trimming were inferred from the DNA. The sample includes 130,000 to 150,000 clones, over 65% of them seen just once.

The chain uses TRBV5-1 and TRBJ2-2; 7 bases match TRBD1. The sequencing input was PBMCs. The TCR originated in a female donor in good health and CMV-seronegative. CDR3: CASSLVQGDTGELFF. The CDR3 DNA reads TGCGCCAGCAGCTTGGTCCAGGGGGACACCGGGGAGCTGTTTTTT.